This paragraph reports one T cell receptor (beta chain). The sample's time point: after neoadjuvant nivolumab, at surgical resection. Measured with immunoSEQ multiplex PCR; TCRdb has only the in-frame clones, and not every one. Of tens of thousands of clones listed, roughly 81% were seen once; the top ten hold roughly 3.5%. The CDR3 contains 14 residues. V lost 1 base and J 7 bases, leaving 14 bases between the germline ends. Germline V gene data show CDR1 as GTSNPN and CDR2 as SVGIG (reference sequence). These data originate in a study of neoadjuvant anti-PD-1 for oral cavity cancer. The wider study: Patients without progression got a fourth dose around day 43.

The material was PBMCs, obtained after nivolumab (anti-PD-1) treatment. This sequence was found in a person between 35 and 79 years old with oral cavity squamous cell carcinoma. The chain recombines TRBV30 with TRBJ1-5; tentative D call: TRBD1 (5 bases). Written as DNA, the CDR3 is TGTGCCTGGAGTGGGGGGGTTGCCGGGCAGCCCCAGCATTTT. Translating it yields CAWSGGVAGQPQHF.